The source of this T cell receptor beta chain is a study of beta chain features in type 1 diabetes. General study findings and limits: Patients with Type 1 diabetes showed moderately but significantly shorter TCRB CDR3s in all four CD4+ subsets.

Deletions cut 8 bases from V and 8 bases from J, with 9 bases between. This CDR3 comprises 11 residues. Germline V gene lookup returns CDR1 ENHRY and CDR2 SYGVKD. One heparinised draw of blood, averaging roughly 110 mL, came from each donor. Each sorted population was over 95% pure. This clone was recorded many times. The antigen remains unidentified. TCRB transcripts that were expressed got sequenced, as all of the isolated RNA had been reverse transcribed. Approximately 4 million reads was the average for naive, central memory and regulatory T cell samples. This table comes from immunoSEQ multiplex PCR, and its TCRdb copy is limited to in-frame clones, with some not included. The table includes 550,000 to 850,000 clones, roughly an eighth detected once.

The specimen sequenced was naive CD4+ T cells from blood. The rearrangement links TRBV10-3 to TRBJ1-4; D gene uncertain. The receptor was derived from a young man with type 1 diabetes. The CDR3 loop is CAIGPGEKLFF. In DNA, the CDR3 is TGTGCCATCGGCCCGGGCGAAAAACTGTTTTTT.